This is a list of T cell receptor beta chains from one sample in a study of cytomegalovirus exposure and HLA in healthy donors. Measured with immunoSEQ multiplex PCR; TCRdb has only the in-frame clones, and not every one. The top ten clones hold about 12% of a sample with about 250,000 clones, roughly 87% of them seen once. The specimen sequenced was PBMCs. The receptors originated from a young man in good health and CMV-seropositive. CDR3s include the opening cysteine and the closing phenylalanine or tryptophan. A D gene is named only where the DNA matches it firmly. Size is stated for part of the rows, as once, few or many counts, or as a class when the clone is expanded.

V,J,D,size,DNA,CDR3
TRBV4-2,TRBJ2-7,TRBD2,-,TGTGCCAGCAGCCAAGTGTTAGCGGGATTCAACGAGCAGTACTTC,CASSQVLAGFNEQYF
TRBV7-2,TRBJ2-7,-,-,TGTGCCAGCAGCCAATTTCCGGTCGCCGTCTCCTACGAGCAGTACTTC,CASSQFPVAVSYEQYF
TRBV5-1,TRBJ2-1,-,-,TGCGCCAGCAGCCTCGACCGGGATTTCAATGAGCAGTTCTTC,CASSLDRDFNEQFF
TRBV7-6,TRBJ1-1,-,-,TGTGCCAGCAGCTTAGTGGCAGGGGCCAACACTGAAGCTTTCTTT,CASSLVAGANTEAFF
TRBV9,TRBJ2-1,-,-,TGTGCCAGCAGCGTAGGAGGAGGGACTGAGCAGTTCTTC,CASSVGGGTEQFF
TRBV2,TRBJ1-1,-,few,TGTGCCAGCAGTGACTTGGCAGTAGGCATGAACACTGAAGCTTTCTTT,CASSDLAVGMNTEAFF
TRBV6-1,TRBJ2-1,-,-,TGTGCCAGCACGGATTTCCGCCTGCAGTTCTTC,CASTDFRLQFF
TRBV27,TRBJ2-7,-,-,TGTGCCAGCAGGCCCACCGGGACACACTACTACGAGCAGTACTTC,CASRPTGTHYYEQYF
TRBV25-1,TRBJ1-2,-,-,TGTGCCAGCAGCTCCGGGAAATATGGCTACACCTTC,CASSSGKYGYTF
TRBV21-1,TRBJ1-1,-,-,TGTGCCAGCAGCCATGACAGGGGGAAAATGAACACTGAAGCTTTCTTT,CASSHDRGKMNTEAFF
TRBV9,TRBJ1-1,TRBD1,-,TGTGCCAGCAGCTTCCAGGACAGGGAAATGAACACTGAAGCTTTCTTT,CASSFQDREMNTEAFF
TRBV7-9,TRBJ2-7,-,few,TGTGCCAGCAGCTTAGAAGCTGGCTACGAGCAGTACTTC,CASSLEAGYEQYF
TRBV11-1,TRBJ2-3,TRBD1,-,TGTGCCAGCAGCTTAGTGTCCGGACAGGGGAACACAGATACGCAGTATTTT,CASSLVSGQGNTDTQYF
TRBV7-3,TRBJ2-7,TRBD1,-,TGTGCCAGCAGCTTAAGACAGGGGCGGTACGAGCAGTACTTC,CASSLRQGRYEQYF
TRBV6-1,TRBJ1-5,-,-,TGTGCCAGCAGTGATGGCAATCAGCCCCAGCATTTT,CASSDGNQPQHF
TRBV20-1,TRBJ1-1,-,-,TGCAGTGCTAGCAGGAACACTGAAGCTTTCTTT,CSASRNTEAFF
TRBV5-6,TRBJ1-2,-,-,TGTGCCAGCAGATCCGAATTAGGGGGTCGGGAAGGCTACACCTTC,CASRSELGGREGYTF
TRBV4-3,TRBJ1-4,-,-,TGCGCCAGCAGCCAAGGTTGGGGACTCAAGAGTGAAAAACTGTTTTTT,CASSQGWGLKSEKLFF
TRBV11-2,TRBJ2-7,TRBD2,-,TGTGCCAGCAGCTCCTTAGCGGGAGCCCCAACCTACGAGCAGTACTTC,CASSSLAGAPTYEQYF
TRBV6-5,TRBJ1-1,-,-,TGTGCCAGCAAAAGTAGGGGAACTGAAGCTTTCTTT,CASKSRGTEAFF
TRBV2,TRBJ2-7,-,-,TGTGCCAGCAGTCGAGACATAGGGTACGAGCAGTACTTC,CASSRDIGYEQYF
TRBV5-1,TRBJ1-4,-,-,TGCGCCAGCAGCTTGGGAAGGACAACTAATGAAAAACTGTTTTTT,CASSLGRTTNEKLFF
TRBV28,TRBJ2-7,-,-,TGTGCCAGCAGTTTAAGGACCTACGAGCAGTACTTC,CASSLRTYEQYF
TRBV29-1,TRBJ2-5,TRBD1,-,TGCAGCGTTGAACGCACAGGGGGATCTCAAGAGACCCAGTACTTC,CSVERTGGSQETQYF
TRBV5-4,TRBJ2-7,TRBD2,once,TGTGCCAGCAGCGGAGGACTAGCGGGAATCTACGAGCAGTACTTC,CASSGGLAGIYEQYF
TRBV9,TRBJ2-7,-,-,TGTGCCAGCAGCAAATCGCCATATCCCGAGCAGTACTTC,CASSKSPYPEQYF